This paragraph covers one T cell receptor beta chain sequence. Patients in Seattle were enrolled during active infection, then followed longitudinally. This sample was included in a study of blood T cell repertoires in COVID-19. Per the original methods: Amplified reference gene primers provided the basis for estimating nucleated cell counts. The method was immunoSEQ multiplex PCR; TCRdb's version includes in-frame clones alone and lacks a portion of them. That table furnishes V, J and clone size, whereas the DNA furnished D and trimming. The sample contains 170,000 or so clones, around four fifths of which appear only once. This CDR3 contains 16 residues. The V end was cut by 1 base, the J end by 0 bases, with 7 bases between. Germline V gene sequence: CDR1 LNHDA, CDR2 SQIVND (reference sequence).

The receptor was derived from a woman in her 70s with COVID-19, enrolled during active disease. The source material was peripheral blood. V gene TRBV19 combines with J gene TRBJ2-6; the D gene is possibly TRBD1 (5 bases). The CDR3 is CASSIAQGSGANVLTF. The CDR3 coding sequence is TGTGCCAGTAGTATAGCCCAGGGCTCTGGGGCCAACGTCCTGACTTTC.